The clone carrying this T cell receptor beta chain has only one observation. Its antigen is as yet unknown. Sample time point: cycle 4 day 1 (C4D1), after 6 weeks of nivolumab. Patients all relapsed after autologous stem cell transplantation, and there was variation in brentuximab vedotin exposure. V shed 4 bases and J 3 bases; nucleotides not matched to a gene: 7. Germline values: CDR1 MNHEY, CDR2 SMNVEV (reference sequence). This CDR3 is built from 16 residues. The sample originates from a study of PD-1 blockade in classical Hodgkin lymphoma. Study-level information: Intravenous delivery of nivolumab at 3 mg/kg to patients occurred every 2 weeks. Study-level results: Before treatment, TCR diversity in newly diagnosed patients was reportedly lower than in healthy donors. Nivolumab starters within 1 year of ASCT were excluded. CD4+ TCR diversity rose significantly by C4D1, and CD8+ TCR diversity did not.

The protocol was immunoSEQ multiplex PCR, while the TCRdb copy is restricted to in-frame clones and leaves out a portion. The table lists about 60,000 clones, around nine tenths of them singletons. The receptor comes from a human donor with classical Hodgkin lymphoma. The genes are TRBV27 and TRBJ2-2; TRBD2 aligns across 8 bases. The sample was peripheral blood mononuclear cells (PBMCs), taken before the fourth cycle of nivolumab. Here the CDR3 DNA reads TGTGCCAGCAGTTCACAACTAGCGGAGTACACCGGGGAGCTGTTTTTT. Its translation: CASSSQLAEYTGELFF.